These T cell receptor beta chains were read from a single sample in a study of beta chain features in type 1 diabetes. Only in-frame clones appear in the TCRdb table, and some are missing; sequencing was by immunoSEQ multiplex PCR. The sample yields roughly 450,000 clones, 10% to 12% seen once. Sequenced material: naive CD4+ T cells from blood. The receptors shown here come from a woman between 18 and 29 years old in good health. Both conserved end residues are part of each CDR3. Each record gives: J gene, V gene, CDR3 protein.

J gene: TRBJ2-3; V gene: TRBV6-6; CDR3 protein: CASSTGRTSTDTQYF
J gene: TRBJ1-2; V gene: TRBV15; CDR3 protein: CATSRDSIYGYTF
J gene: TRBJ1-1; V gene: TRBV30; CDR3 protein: CAWRARGVEAFF
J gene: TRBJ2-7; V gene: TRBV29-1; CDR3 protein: CSVTTWARSYEQYF
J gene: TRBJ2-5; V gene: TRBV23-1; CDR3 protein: CASSPLGHQGKAQYF
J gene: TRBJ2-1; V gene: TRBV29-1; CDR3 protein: CSVPGGGPLNEQFF
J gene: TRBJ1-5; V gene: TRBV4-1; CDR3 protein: CASSLGKDMGRQPQHF
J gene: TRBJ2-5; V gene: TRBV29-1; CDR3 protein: CSVERIDGGTRSIKTQYF
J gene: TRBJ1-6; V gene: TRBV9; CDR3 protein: CASSATGSSYNSPLHF
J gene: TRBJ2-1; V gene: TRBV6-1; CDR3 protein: CASTRASSSYNEQFF
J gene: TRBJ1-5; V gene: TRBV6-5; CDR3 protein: CASSPGGESQPQHF
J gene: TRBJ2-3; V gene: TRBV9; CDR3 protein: CASSVAGLAGYKTDTQYF
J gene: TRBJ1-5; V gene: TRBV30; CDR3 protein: CAWSAPPGGQPQHF
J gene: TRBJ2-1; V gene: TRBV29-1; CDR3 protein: CSVTGTGGGMKFF
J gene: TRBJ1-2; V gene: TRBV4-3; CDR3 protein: CASSQGPIDYGYTF
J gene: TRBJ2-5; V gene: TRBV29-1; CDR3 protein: CSGSWARETQYF
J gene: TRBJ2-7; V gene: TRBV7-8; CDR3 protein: CASSSRGTSDAYEQYF
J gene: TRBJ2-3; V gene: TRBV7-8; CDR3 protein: CASSLLADTQYF
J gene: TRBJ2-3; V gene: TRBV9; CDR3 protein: CASSPPGLAGGTADTQYF
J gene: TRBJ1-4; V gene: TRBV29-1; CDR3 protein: CSARQGRDEKLFF
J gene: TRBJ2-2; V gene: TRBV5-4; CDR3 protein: CASSFRGRASGELFF
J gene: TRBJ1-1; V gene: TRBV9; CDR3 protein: CASSPQVPNTEAFF
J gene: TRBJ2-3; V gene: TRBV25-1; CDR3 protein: CASSARGTSTDTQYF
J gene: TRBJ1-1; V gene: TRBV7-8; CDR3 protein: CASSPWTGTDTEAFF
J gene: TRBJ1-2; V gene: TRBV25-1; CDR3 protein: CASSGLVGGNGYTF
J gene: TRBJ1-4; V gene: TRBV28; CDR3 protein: CASSSAGVADEKLFF
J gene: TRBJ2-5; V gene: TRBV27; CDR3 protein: CASSFAYTQETQYF
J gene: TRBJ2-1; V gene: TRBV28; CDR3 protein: CASSDRGNEQFF
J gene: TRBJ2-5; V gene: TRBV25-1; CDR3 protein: CASKGSGEETQYF
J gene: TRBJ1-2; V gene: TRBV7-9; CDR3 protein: CASSSGQGAINGYTF
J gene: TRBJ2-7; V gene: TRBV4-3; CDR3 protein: CASSQLLPGQGIRYEQYF
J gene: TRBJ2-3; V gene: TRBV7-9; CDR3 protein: CASSFSSGRGDTQYF
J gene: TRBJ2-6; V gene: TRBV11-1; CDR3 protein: CASSKTDPGANVLTF
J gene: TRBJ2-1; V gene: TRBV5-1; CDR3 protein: CASSRVPHPGDNEQFF
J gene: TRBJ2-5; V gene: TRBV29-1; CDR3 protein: CSVATAKETQYF
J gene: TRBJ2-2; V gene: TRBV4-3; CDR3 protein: CASSHRGQGPGELFF
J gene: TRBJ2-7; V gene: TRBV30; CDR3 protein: CAWSVDGLGEQYF
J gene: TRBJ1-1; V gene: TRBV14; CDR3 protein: CASSPSVGGNTEAFF
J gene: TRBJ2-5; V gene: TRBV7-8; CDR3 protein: CASGEDYQETQYF
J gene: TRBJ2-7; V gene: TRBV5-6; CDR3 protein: CASSLWSSGSYEQYF
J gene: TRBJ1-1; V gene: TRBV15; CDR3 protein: CATSRSGAMNTEAFF
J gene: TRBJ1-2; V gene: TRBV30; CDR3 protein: CAWSLALAYGYTF
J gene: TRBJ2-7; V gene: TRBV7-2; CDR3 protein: CASSSHVGTGINEQYF
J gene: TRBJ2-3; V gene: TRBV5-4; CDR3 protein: CASSLDGLAGTGDTQYF
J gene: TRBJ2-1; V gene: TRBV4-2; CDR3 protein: CASSPAGLAYNEQFF
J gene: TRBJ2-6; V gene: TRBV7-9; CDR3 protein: CASSLAGAGANVLTF
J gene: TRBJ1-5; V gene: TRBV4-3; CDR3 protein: CASSQDLSGFGNQPQHF
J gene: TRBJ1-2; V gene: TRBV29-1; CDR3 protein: CSLWDSIYGYTF
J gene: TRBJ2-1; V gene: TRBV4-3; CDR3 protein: CASSQEYPSTLVF
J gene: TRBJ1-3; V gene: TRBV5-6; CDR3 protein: CASSLDRSRSGNTIYF
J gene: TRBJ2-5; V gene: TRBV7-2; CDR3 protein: CASSVRQGEETQYF
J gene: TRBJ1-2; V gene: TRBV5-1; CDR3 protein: CASRERTNYGYTF
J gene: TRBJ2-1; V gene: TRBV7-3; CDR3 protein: CASSSGTSSYNEQFF
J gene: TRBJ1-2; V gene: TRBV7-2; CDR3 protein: CASSSRQGNGYTF
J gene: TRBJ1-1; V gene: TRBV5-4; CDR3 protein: CASRGAVAPMNTEAFF
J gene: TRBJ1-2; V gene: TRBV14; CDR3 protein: CASSQRAGTAYGYTF
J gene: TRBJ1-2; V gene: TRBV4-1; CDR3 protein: CASSQEVGRGYGYTF
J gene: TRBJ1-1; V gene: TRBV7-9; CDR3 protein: CASSSGVMKGPPPEAFF
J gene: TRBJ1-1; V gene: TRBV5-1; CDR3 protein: CASSNAANTEAFF
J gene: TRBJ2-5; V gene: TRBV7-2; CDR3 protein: CASSPDPLGETQYF